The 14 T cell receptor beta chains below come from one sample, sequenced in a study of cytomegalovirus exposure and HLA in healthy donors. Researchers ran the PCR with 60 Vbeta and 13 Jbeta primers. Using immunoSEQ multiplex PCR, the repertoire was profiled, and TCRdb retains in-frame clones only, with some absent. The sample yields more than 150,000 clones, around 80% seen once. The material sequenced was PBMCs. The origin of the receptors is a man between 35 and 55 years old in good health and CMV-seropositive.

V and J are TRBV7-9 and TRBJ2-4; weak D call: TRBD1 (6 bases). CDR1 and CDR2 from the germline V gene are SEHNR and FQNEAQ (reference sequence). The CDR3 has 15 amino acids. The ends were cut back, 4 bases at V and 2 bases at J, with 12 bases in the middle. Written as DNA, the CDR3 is TGTGCCAGCAGCTCAAACACAGGGACCAAAAACATTCAGTACTTC. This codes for CASSSNTGTKNIQYF.

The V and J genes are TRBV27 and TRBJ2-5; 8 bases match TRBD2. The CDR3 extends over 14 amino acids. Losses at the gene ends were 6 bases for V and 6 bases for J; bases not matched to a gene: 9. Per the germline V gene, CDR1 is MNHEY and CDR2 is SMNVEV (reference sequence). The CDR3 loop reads CASSVSGGRKTQYF. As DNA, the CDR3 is TGTGCCAGCAGCGTGAGCGGGGGCCGGAAGACCCAGTACTTC.

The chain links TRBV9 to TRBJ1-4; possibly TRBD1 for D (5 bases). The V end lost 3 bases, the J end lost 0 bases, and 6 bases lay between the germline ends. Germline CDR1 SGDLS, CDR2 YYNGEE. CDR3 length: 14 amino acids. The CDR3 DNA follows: TGTGCCAGCAGCGGACAGTCAACTAATGAAAAACTGTTTTTT. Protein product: CASSGQSTNEKLFF.

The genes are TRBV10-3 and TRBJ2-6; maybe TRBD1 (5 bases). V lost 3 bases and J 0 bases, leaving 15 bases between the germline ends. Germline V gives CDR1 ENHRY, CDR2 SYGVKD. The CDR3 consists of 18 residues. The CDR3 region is CAISDRAGGPSGANVLTF. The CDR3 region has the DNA TGTGCCATCAGTGACAGGGCAGGTGGACCCTCTGGGGCCAACGTCCTGACTTTC.

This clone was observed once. CDR3 DNA: TGTGCCAGCAGCCCTTGGACAGGTCAGGAAAACACCATATATTTT. Translation: CASSPWTGQENTIYF. The genes are TRBV7-9 and TRBJ1-3; TRBD1 matches at 7 bases. CDR3 size: 15 residues. Trimming took 5 bases from V and 6 from J; bases not matched to a gene: 10. The V gene's germline CDR1 is SEHNR and CDR2 FQNEAQ (reference sequence).

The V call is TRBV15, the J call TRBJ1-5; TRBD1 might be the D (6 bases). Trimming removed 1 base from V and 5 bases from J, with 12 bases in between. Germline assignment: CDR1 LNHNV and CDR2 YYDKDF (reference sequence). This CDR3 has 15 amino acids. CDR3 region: CATSRGGGNYQPQHF. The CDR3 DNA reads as TGTGCCACCAGCAGAGGAGGGGGTAACTATCAGCCCCAGCATTTT.

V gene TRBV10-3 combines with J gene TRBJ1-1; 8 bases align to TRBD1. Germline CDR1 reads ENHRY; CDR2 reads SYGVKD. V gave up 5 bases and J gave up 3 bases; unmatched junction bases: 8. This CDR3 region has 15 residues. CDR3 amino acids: CAISRSGGADTEAFF. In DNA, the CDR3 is TGTGCCATCAGTCGTTCAGGGGGCGCGGACACTGAAGCTTTCTTT.

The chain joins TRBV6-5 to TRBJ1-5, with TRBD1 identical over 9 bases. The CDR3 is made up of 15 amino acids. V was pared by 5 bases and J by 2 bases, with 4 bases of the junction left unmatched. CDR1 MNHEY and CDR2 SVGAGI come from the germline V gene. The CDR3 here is CASSATGGGNQPQHF. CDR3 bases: TGTGCCAGCAGTGCGACAGGGGGGGGCAATCAGCCCCAGCATTTT.

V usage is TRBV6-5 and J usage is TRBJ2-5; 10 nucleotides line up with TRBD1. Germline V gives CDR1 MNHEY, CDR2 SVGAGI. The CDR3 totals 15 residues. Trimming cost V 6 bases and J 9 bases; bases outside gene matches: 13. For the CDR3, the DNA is TGTGCCAGCAGCCCACCCCGGGACAGGGGATTGGCCCAGTACTTC. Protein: CASSPPRDRGLAQYF.

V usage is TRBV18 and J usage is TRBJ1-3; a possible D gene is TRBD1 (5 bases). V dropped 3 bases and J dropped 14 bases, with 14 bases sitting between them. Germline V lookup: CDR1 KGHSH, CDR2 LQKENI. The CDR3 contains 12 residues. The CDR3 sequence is CASSPATRGLYF. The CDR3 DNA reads TGTGCCAGCTCACCCGCGACTAGGGGCCTATATTTT.

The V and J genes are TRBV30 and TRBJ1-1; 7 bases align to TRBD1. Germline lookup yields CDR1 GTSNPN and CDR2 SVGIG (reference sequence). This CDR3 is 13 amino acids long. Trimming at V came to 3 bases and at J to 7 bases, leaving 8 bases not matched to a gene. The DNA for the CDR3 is TGTGCCTGGAGGGGGACAGAAAGAGGTGAAGCTTTCTTT. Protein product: CAWRGTERGEAFF. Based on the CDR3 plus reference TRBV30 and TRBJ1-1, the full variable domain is SQTIHQWPATLVQPVGSPLSLECTVEGTSNPNLYWYRQAAGRGLQLLFYSVGIGQISSEVPQNLSASRPQDRQFILSSKKLLLSDSGFYLCAWRGTERGEAFFGQGTRLTVV.

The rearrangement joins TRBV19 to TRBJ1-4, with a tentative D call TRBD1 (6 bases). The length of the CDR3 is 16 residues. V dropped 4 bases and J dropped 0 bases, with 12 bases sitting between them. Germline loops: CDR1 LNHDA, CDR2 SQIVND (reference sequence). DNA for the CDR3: TGTGCCAGTAGTAAGACAGGAATGCCAACTAATGAAAAACTGTTTTTT. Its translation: CASSKTGMPTNEKLFF. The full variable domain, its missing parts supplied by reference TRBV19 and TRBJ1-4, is DGGITQSPKYLFRKEGQNVTLSCEQNLNHDAMYWYRQDPGQGLRLIYYSQIVNDFQKGDIAEGYSVSREKKESFPLTVTSAQKNPTAFYLCASSKTGMPTNEKLFFGSGTQLSVL.

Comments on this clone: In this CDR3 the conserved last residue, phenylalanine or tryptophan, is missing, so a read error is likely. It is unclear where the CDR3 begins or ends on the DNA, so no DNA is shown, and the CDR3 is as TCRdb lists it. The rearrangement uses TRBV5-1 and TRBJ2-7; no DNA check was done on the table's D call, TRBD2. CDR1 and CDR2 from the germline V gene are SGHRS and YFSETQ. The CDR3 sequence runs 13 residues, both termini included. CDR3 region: CASSGGLAGGWSL.

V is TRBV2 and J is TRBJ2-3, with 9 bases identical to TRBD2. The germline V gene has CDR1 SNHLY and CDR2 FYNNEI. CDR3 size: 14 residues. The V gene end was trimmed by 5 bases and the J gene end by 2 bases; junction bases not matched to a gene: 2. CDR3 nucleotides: TGTGCCAGCAGTCGACTAGCGGTCACAGATACGCAGTATTTT. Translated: CASSRLAVTDTQYF.